These 7 T cell receptor beta chains came from one sample sequenced in a study of cytomegalovirus exposure and HLA in healthy donors. Primers included in the PCR were 60 Vbeta and 13 Jbeta primers. Some clones are missing from TCRdb's copy, which holds only in-frame ones; the method was immunoSEQ multiplex PCR. The profile shows approximately 98,000 clones, about 80% of them singletons. Sequencing input: PBMCs. These receptors were collected from a man between 18 and 29 years old in good health and CMV-seropositive.

The gene calls are TRBV30 and TRBJ2-3; D perhaps matches TRBD1 (5 bases). V was shortened by 1 base and J by 6 bases, with 8 bases between the two germline ends. Germline values: CDR1 GTSNPN, CDR2 SVGIG (reference sequence). CDR3 length: 12 residues. This chain's CDR3 is CAWSEGADTQYF. CDR3 bases: TGTGCCTGGAGTGAAGGGGCGGATACGCAGTATTTT.

The chain is built from TRBV28 and TRBJ2-3, with D perhaps matching TRBD2 (6 bases). CDR1 is MDHEN and CDR2 is SYDVKM in the germline V gene. The V gene lost 6 bases and the J gene lost 8 bases, with 12 bases spanning the gap. This CDR3 is 12 amino acids long. CDR3: CASRDGRGTQYF. In DNA, the CDR3 is TGTGCCAGCAGGGACGGGAGAGGTACGCAGTATTTT.

The V gene is TRBV25-1, the J gene TRBJ2-7, with D perhaps TRBD1 (6 bases). The ends were cut back, 8 bases at V and 0 bases at J, with 14 bases in the middle. This CDR3 is built from 14 residues. Germline lookup yields CDR1 MGHDK and CDR2 SYGVNS. CDR3 residues: CASRGGLSSYEQYF. DNA of the CDR3: TGTGCCAGCCGTGGGGGCCTGAGCTCCTACGAGCAGTACTTC.

This clone was observed a single time. The chain carries TRBV18 and TRBJ2-7; 13 bases align to TRBD2. The CDR3 length is 15 residues. Germline CDR1 is KGHSH and CDR2 is LQKENI. Trimming took 6 bases from V and 8 from J; bases not matched to a gene: 10. CDR3 amino acids: CASSRITGTSGKQYF. The CDR3 DNA reads TGTGCCAGCTCTCGTATCACCGGGACTAGCGGGAAGCAGTACTTC.

Concerning this clone: Other DNA sequences in the sample encode the same CDR3. V is TRBV5-1 and J is TRBJ1-1; possibly TRBD1 for D (6 bases). The CDR3 totals 13 residues. In germline, CDR1 is SGHRS, CDR2 YFSETQ. Trimming removed 4 bases from V and 2 bases from J, with 9 bases in between. This CDR3 is CASSQTGNTEAFF. DNA of the CDR3: TGCGCCAGCAGCCAGACAGGTAACACTGAAGCTTTCTTT. Full variable domain (outside the CDR3, taken from reference TRBV5-1 and TRBJ1-1): KAGVTQTPRYLIKTRGQQVTLSCSPISGHRSVSWYQQTPGQGLQFLFEYFSETQRNKGNFPGRFSGRQFSNSRSEMNVSTLELGDSALYLCASSQTGNTEAFFGQGTRLTVV.

The V gene is TRBV20-1, the J gene TRBJ2-7, with 7 bases that match TRBD1. The V gene's germline CDR1 is DFQATT and CDR2 SNEGSKA (reference sequence). CDR3 length equals 11 residues. The trim removed 7 bases at V and 5 bases at J, leaving 5 bases unmatched. As DNA, the CDR3 is TGCAGTGGGCAGGGGGTGGACGAGCAGTACTTC. Its translation is CSGQGVDEQYF.

The sample holds a few counts of this clone. The rearrangement links TRBV27 to TRBJ1-1; TRBD1 matches 8 bases. From germline, CDR1 is MNHEY and CDR2 SMNVEV (reference sequence). The CDR3 contains 15 residues. V shed 8 bases, J shed 3 bases, and the junction held 11 bases outside the gene matches. The chain's CDR3 is CASWDRRHWDTEAFF. The CDR3 DNA reads as TGTGCCAGCTGGGACAGGAGGCATTGGGACACTGAAGCTTTCTTT.